The text below deals with one T cell receptor beta chain. This clone was counted only a few times. Which antigen it targets is not known. The input lacks base qualities; no much larger clone sits a single base away. Trimming costs V 3 bases and J 4 bases, and their ends lie 11 bases apart. Taken from cysteine to phenylalanine, the CDR3 has 14 residues. The sequence is cut down to CDR3 DNA, 42 bases in frame from base 1. The germline V gene (reference sequence) sets CDR1 to SGHKS and CDR2 to YYEKEE. The immunoSEQ Assay, a bias-controlled multiplex PCR, was used to amplify TCRbeta CDR3 regions from genomic DNA. The source study handled its data this way. Within the assay, amplification of reference gene primers was used to estimate how many nucleated cells each sample contained. To quantify the absolute abundance of each unique TCRbeta CDR3 rearrangement, sequence reads were collapsed and filtered. For each sample, productive Simpson clonality was calculated as the square root of Simpson's diversity index over productive rearrangements. Held by TCRdb, this immuneACCESS table contains in-frame sequences only and omits some clones. Under half of the omission traces to an unresolved V gene where checked; the cause of the rest is unknown. The V and J calls and clone size come from that table; D and trimming were worked out from the DNA. Here the sample has 170,000 or so clones; over 80% occur a single time. The ten largest account for 5.5% to 8% of the sample.

These data originate in a study of blood T cell repertoires in COVID-19 (dated by TCRdb to 2020 to 2021). For the wider study: Samples from collaborators originated in the United States, Italy and Spain and spanned both the acute and convalescent phases of COVID-19. Subjects who had been exposed to COVID-19, were actively infected with it, or had recovered from it provided the deeply sampled blood TCRbeta repertoires that made up the dataset. The material from the prospective study consisted of cDNA or gDNA derived from T cells, B-cell-depleted T cells, or PBMCs. Nearly every sample came with metadata listing a de-identified subject ID, COVID-19 status, age in years and sex. Where HLA class I and class II types were available, the types were taken from metadata supplied by the sample provider, not from assay-based typing. The repertoires were released in a freely available public database intended as a resource for research on the immune response to SARS-CoV-2. Samples were obtained from the ongoing ImmuneRACE study (first 160 participants) and from some 1,300 subjects provided by 6 global collaborators. General study outcomes and caveats: The quantity of clinical and demographic metadata differed by source and by participant and was supplied without curation.

One collaborating source in Seattle enrolled patients during active infection and followed them longitudinally through the course of disease. Collaborating institutions collected whole blood in K2EDTA tubes following their own protocols. For TCRbeta analysis, collaborators shipped samples in one of three forms: frozen whole blood, isolated PBMCs, or DNA extracted from either of those sample types. Material: peripheral blood. This sequence originates from a middle-aged woman with COVID-19, enrolled during active disease. The rearranged chain carries TRBV5-5 and TRBJ1-3; perhaps TRBD1 is the D gene, with 6 bases matching. The CDR3 is CASSWDIRGNTIYF. The bases are TGTGCCAGCAGCTGGGACATCCGAGGAAACACCATATATTTT.